This T cell receptor beta chain was captured by sequencing in a study of somatic mutations in cytotoxic T cells in rheumatoid arthritis (dated by TCRdb to 2016 to 2017). Background on the whole study: Before any treatment started and right after they were diagnosed, patients gave peripheral blood samples (more than 27 ml EDTA). Some T-cell populations stained with V beta antibodies were sorted by flow on a FACSAria II or Sony SH800 to nearly 100% purity, with sorted V beta1+ cells additionally subjected to TCRB sequencing. Whether expanded CD8+ T-cell clones in untreated, newly diagnosed rheumatoid arthritis carry somatic mutations was the study question, and clonality was characterized with TCRB deep sequencing. For some 68 rheumatoid arthritis patients and 20 healthy controls, TCRB deep sequencing was carried out. Patients and controls did not essentially differ in median age, which was nearly identical between the groups. Overall results and qualifications from the work: CD8+ T-cell clonality did not differ significantly between rheumatoid arthritis patients and age-matched healthy controls. Several identical CD8+ TCRB sequences were found in both blood and synovial fluid, and in about an eighth of the roughly 60 patients the largest CD8+ clone exceeded 20% of CD8+ cells. No adjustment for multiple comparisons was made for the slight TRBV07 underrepresentation in patients. Healthy controls showed no age-related increase in CD8+ clonality, whereas patients did (Spearman r=0.49). It was unknown which antigens the expanded CD8+ clones targeted, and their absence from virus-specific databases did not exclude viral specificity.

CD4+ and CD8+ cells were isolated by positive magnetic bead selection on an AutoMACS, and purity was checked by flow cytometry. Clonal expansions were first screened by flow cytometry with a TCR V beta antibody panel, then characterized by TCRB deep sequencing of sorted CD8+ fractions. Peripheral blood mononuclear cells were isolated by Ficoll-Paque PLUS density gradient separation. DNA was extracted from CD4-enriched, CD8-enriched or PBMC samples with Nucleospin Tissue or Tissue XS kits and quantified with a Qubit 2.0 fluorometer. Genomic DNA underwent TCRB CDR3 sequencing using the immunoSEQ assay. In the source study's methods: Only a few patient CD8+ clones larger than 1% matched published virus-specific TCRB sequences when compared against them. Only productive TCRB rearrangements were included in the analyses. Clonality was calculated as a Shannon entropy-based productive clonality index, and a clone was defined by a unique TCRB CDR3 sequence. To calculate repertoire overlap between two samples, the template counts of each clone were considered relative to each sample's total templates. V-gene usage from TCRB sequencing and V-gene usage measured by flow cytometry were correlated (Spearman r of under 0.7). In TCRdb, the immuneACCESS table is reduced to in-frame sequences with V and J assigned. These tables do not hold every clone; where another copy was compared, an unresolved V gene accounts for under half, and the others remain unexplained. Clonal size and the V and J genes are those of that table, whereas D and trimming came from the DNA. Counted in this sample were 15,000 to 20,000 clones; 65% to 80% of them appeared once. The ten largest make up 13% to 15% of the sample.

In the case of this clone: Its antigen remains unidentified. No much larger clone exists at a distance of one base, and base qualities are not known.

The junction carries 8 bases between V and J, which are trimmed by 6 bases and 0 bases respectively. The CDR3 spans 13 residues, from the cysteine through the phenylalanine. Only CDR3 DNA remains: 39 bases, in frame from the first base. According to the germline V gene, CDR1 reads MNHEY and CDR2 reads SVGAGI. The sequence was collected from an adult with rheumatoid arthritis. Here the chain combines TRBV6-5 and TRBJ1-2; the D gene cannot be named for sure. Sequencing was done on a sample of CD8+ T cells sorted from blood. Here is the DNA: TGTGCCAGCAGGGCGGGGTCTAACTATGGCTACACCTTC. Its translation is CASRAGSNYGYTF.